These 27 T cell receptor beta chains came from one sample sequenced in a study of preoperative IRX-2 immunotherapy in early breast cancer. Treatment indicated: preoperative locoregional IRX-2 cytokine immunotherapy. Clones were read by immunoSEQ multiplex PCR, and TCRdb kept only the in-frame ones, dropping some. Among 40,000 to 50,000 clones, 60% to 80% were seen once, and the ten largest hold roughly 1.2%. The sample consisted of tumor tissue, taken after IRX-2 immunotherapy. These receptor sequences come from a human donor with breast cancer.

The V and J genes are TRBV18 and TRBJ1-5, with D possibly being TRBD1 (5 bases). Germline values: CDR1 KGHSH, CDR2 LQKENI. The V end lost 2 bases, the J end lost 9 bases, and 20 bases lay between the germline ends. CDR3 length: 16 amino acids. The CDR3 here is CASSPEPVGGGRPQHF. CDR3 nucleotides: TGTGCCAGCTCACCAGAGCCGGTCGGGGGGGGAAGGCCCCAGCATTTT.

This sequence joins TRBV5-1 and TRBJ1-1; D gene unclear. The CDR3 has 15 amino acids. Trimming took off 0 bases at V and 1 base at J, with 10 bases between the two ends. Germline-derived CDR1 and CDR2 are SGHRS and YFSETQ. This chain's CDR3 is CASSLDGVTNTEAFF. The CDR3 nucleotides are TGCGCCAGCAGCTTGGACGGTGTTACGAACACTGAAGCTTTCTTT.

The chain uses TRBV23-1 and TRBJ1-1, with D uncertain. TRBV23-1 is an ORF; its function is uncertain. The CDR3 contains 13 residues. Trimming removed 6 bases from V and 1 base from J, with 9 bases in between. CDR3 bases: TGCGCCAGCAGCCCTAGGGAGAACACTGAAGCTTTCTTT. It yields the protein CASSPRENTEAFF.

V and J are TRBV29-1 and TRBJ1-2, with D possibly being TRBD1 (6 bases). Per germline, CDR1 SQVTM and CDR2 ANQGSEA. CDR3 length: 13 amino acids. Trimming shortened V by 6 bases and J by 3 bases, and 14 bases separated the two germline ends. CDR3 nucleotides: TGCAGCGTCCCCGACAGGCTATACTATGGCTACACCTTC. It specifies CSVPDRLYYGYTF.

This rearrangement joins TRBV2 to TRBJ1-4; D is unresolved. The V gene lost 5 bases and the J gene lost 7 bases, with 11 bases spanning the gap. This CDR3 spans 13 amino acids. Germline V CDR1 and CDR2: SNHLY, FYNNEI. The CDR3 loop is CASSYGRSEKLFF. CDR3 coding DNA: TGTGCCAGCAGTTATGGACGGAGTGAAAAACTGTTTTTT.

This clone was seen only a few times. The V gene is TRBV12-5, the J gene TRBJ1-1; TRBD1 matches 8 bases. Germline loops: CDR1 LGHNT, CDR2 FRNRAP. The CDR3 loop spans 12 amino acids. The CDR3 DNA sequence: TGTGCCACTCAGGGGGCCGCTTTTGAAGCTTTCTTT. Translating gives CATQGAAFEAFF.

This chain links TRBV6-8 with TRBJ1-5; no clear D gene. This CDR3 is 13 amino acids long. With 5 bases removed from V and 2 bases from J, the gap between germline ends came to 7 bases. Germline CDR1 is MNHGY and CDR2 is SAAAGT. CDR3: CASSSGRNQPQHF. CDR3 sequence (DNA): TGTGCCAGCAGTAGCGGACGCAATCAGCCCCAGCATTTT.

This clone was observed a few times. V usage is TRBV6-8 and J usage is TRBJ2-5; D possibly corresponds to TRBD1 (5 bases). This CDR3 contains 13 residues. Germline assignment: CDR1 MNHGY and CDR2 SAAAGT. Trimming left V 6 bases short and J 3 bases short, with 11 bases between. The CDR3 DNA reads TGTGCCAGCAGACTGGAAGGGGAAGAGACCCAGTACTTC. Its translation: CASRLEGEETQYF.

CDR3 protein: CASSEEESGALTDTQYF. Here the CDR3 DNA reads TGTGCCAGCAGTGAAGAGGAGAGCGGGGCCCTCACAGATACGCAGTATTTT. The rearrangement uses TRBV6-1 and TRBJ2-3, with 7 positions matching TRBD2. CDR3 length: 17 amino acids. The germline gives CDR1 MNHNS, CDR2 SASEGT. V shed 1 base and J 2 bases; nucleotides not matched to a gene: 9.

The V call is TRBV12-5, the J call TRBJ1-3; TRBD1 is a possible D gene (5 bases). CDR1 is LGHNT, CDR2 FRNRAP, per germline. V lost 2 bases, J lost 11 bases, and 13 bases lay in between. This CDR3 contains 13 residues. CDR3 sequence (DNA): TGTGCTAGTGGTTTGCCCCCAGGGCGAGCCATATATTTT. Residues: CASGLPPGRAIYF.

The chain employs TRBV6-8 and TRBJ1-1; the D is unclear. The CDR3 consists of 13 residues. Germline CDR1 reads MNHGY; CDR2 reads SAAAGT. V was shortened by 6 bases and J by 5 bases, with 13 bases between the two germline ends. The CDR3, as DNA: TGTGCCAGCAGACACCGCGATTTGACTGAAGCTTTCTTT. Translated: CASRHRDLTEAFF.

The chain is built from TRBV28 and TRBJ1-5; TRBD1 is a possible D gene (6 bases). The CDR3 has 14 amino acids. The V end lost 4 bases, the J end lost 5 bases, and 12 bases lay between the germline ends. Germline lookup yields CDR1 MDHEN and CDR2 SYDVKM. The CDR3 coding sequence is TGTGCCAGCAGTTGGGGACACTACTATCAGCCCCAGCATTTT. It yields the protein CASSWGHYYQPQHF.

This clone was found once. The chain uses TRBV7-5 and TRBJ2-7; TRBD1 is taken as the D call from the table, unchecked against the DNA. TRBV7-5 corresponds to a pseudogene. The CDR3 contains 19 residues. The DNA of the CDR3 is TGTGCCAGCAGCCAAGGGTACCGATCCTCGACAGGTCGGACCTACGAGCAGTACTTC. Its translation: CASSQGYRSSTGRTYEQYF.

This clone was detected only a few times. Written as DNA, the CDR3 is TGTGCCAGCAGCTTAGATCACGGGGGCACCGGGGAGCTGTTTTTT. It yields the protein CASSLDHGGTGELFF. The chain links TRBV7-7 to TRBJ2-2, with D tentatively TRBD2 (6 bases). CDR3 length: 15 residues. Trimming cost V 1 base and J 4 bases, with 10 bases left between them. Germline V lookup: CDR1 SSHAT, CDR2 FNYEAQ (reference sequence).

This clone was observed a few times. DNA of the CDR3: TGTGCCAGCAGCTTCGGGACAGGGAGGGGGAGTGAAAAACTGTTTTTT. Protein product: CASSFGTGRGSEKLFF. The chain employs TRBV7-1 and TRBJ1-4, with TRBD1 matching over 9 bases. TRBV7-1 is flagged as an ORF with uncertain function. The CDR3 covers 16 residues. The junction had 10 bases not matched to a gene; V was cut back by 4 bases and J by 7 bases.

V and J are TRBV6-1 and TRBJ2-2; D is ambiguous. V dropped 0 bases and J dropped 7 bases, with 3 bases sitting between them. This CDR3 contains 12 residues. CDR1 and CDR2 (germline): MNHNS, SASEGT. CDR3 in amino acids: CASSEAGGELFF. CDR3 DNA: TGTGCCAGCAGTGAAGCAGGCGGGGAGCTGTTTTTT.

J is TRBJ1-1 and V is TRBV6-8, with D possibly TRBD1 on 6 matching bases. This CDR3 has 12 residues. The germline gives CDR1 MNHGY, CDR2 SAAAGT. Between the trimmed V and J ends, which lost 10 bases and 4 bases, there was a span of 13 bases. This CDR3 reads CATHRESTEAFF. In DNA form, the CDR3 reads TGTGCCACCCACAGGGAGAGCACTGAAGCTTTCTTT.

The chain employs TRBV12-5 and TRBJ2-5; 10 nucleotides agree with TRBD2. Germline CDR1 reads LGHNT; CDR2 reads FRNRAP. The CDR3 length is 19 residues. The V gene end was trimmed by 0 bases and the J gene end by 5 bases; junction bases not matched to a gene: 15. The CDR3 sequence is CASGLVRLAGAPAGETQYF. The CDR3 bases are TGTGCTAGTGGTTTGGTACGGCTAGCGGGGGCGCCCGCCGGGGAGACCCAGTACTTC.

The gene calls are TRBV5-1 and TRBJ2-1; TRBD2 aligns across 12 bases. The V gene end was trimmed by 3 bases and the J gene end by 7 bases; junction bases not matched to a gene: 8. The CDR3 has 16 residues. Germline values: CDR1 SGHRS, CDR2 YFSETQ. CDR3 region: CASSSASTSGGNEQFF. The CDR3 DNA sequence: TGCGCCAGCAGCTCCGCCTCGACTAGCGGGGGAAATGAGCAGTTCTTC.

The sample holds one count of this clone. The rearrangement links TRBV29-1 to TRBJ2-5, with 10 positions matching TRBD2. The junction had 10 bases not matched to a gene; V was cut back by 4 bases and J by 5 bases. The germline gives CDR1 SQVTM, CDR2 ANQGSEA. The CDR3 totals 15 residues. The chain's CDR3 is CSVGPPGLALETQYF. CDR3 in DNA: TGCAGCGTTGGTCCTCCGGGACTAGCGTTGGAGACCCAGTACTTC.

CDR3 DNA sequence: TGTGCCACCACTAATAGCGGGAGGGCCGAAGATACGCAGTATTTT. This codes for CATTNSGRAEDTQYF. The chain couples TRBV28 to TRBJ2-3; TRBD2 matches 11 bases. The ends lost 10 bases at V and 5 bases at J; junction bases unmatched: 11. There are 15 residues in the CDR3. The germline CDR1 and CDR2 sequences are MDHEN and SYDVKM.

The chain employs TRBV10-2 and TRBJ2-7, with D possibly TRBD1 on 6 matching bases. The V and J ends lost 6 bases and 7 bases respectively, with 13 bases between them. In germline, CDR1 is WSHSY, CDR2 SAAADI. The CDR3 sequence is 12 residues long. The CDR3 loop reads CASSPTGPEQYF. In DNA form, the CDR3 reads TGCGCCAGCAGCCCGACAGGACCAGAGCAGTACTTC.

This clone turned up a few times. The J gene is TRBJ1-1, the V gene TRBV5-3, with D uncertain. TRBV5-3 is annotated as an ORF whose role is uncertain. The CDR3 has 15 amino acids. Trimming removed 1 base from V and 0 bases from J, with 10 bases in between. CDR3 sequence (DNA): TGTGCCAGAAGCTTGTTTGGCAGATTGAACACTGAAGCTTTCTTT. This translates into CARSLFGRLNTEAFF.

This clone was observed once. The rearrangement links TRBV28 to TRBJ1-1, with D uncertain. Trimming removed 5 bases from V and 0 bases from J, with 13 bases in between. Germline V CDR1 and CDR2: MDHEN, SYDVKM. The CDR3 has 15 amino acids. DNA of the CDR3: TGTGCCAGCAGTGAGGAAGCGGTCATGAACACTGAAGCTTTCTTT. It specifies CASSEEAVMNTEAFF.

The V and J genes are TRBV30 and TRBJ2-3; no clear D. The germline CDR1 and CDR2 sequences are GTSNPN and SVGIG (reference sequence). Trimming removed 4 bases at V and 1 base at J, with 9 bases between. The length of the CDR3 is 13 residues. The CDR3 protein is CAWISKGTDTQYF. As DNA, the CDR3 is TGTGCCTGGATATCGAAAGGCACAGATACGCAGTATTTT. The full variable domain, completed using reference TRBV30 and TRBJ2-3, is SQTIHQWPATLVQPVGSPLSLECTVEGTSNPNLYWYRQAAGRGLQLLFYSVGIGQISSEVPQNLSASRPQDRQFILSSKKLLLSDSGFYLCAWISKGTDTQYFGPGTRLTVL.

V and J are TRBV29-1 and TRBJ1-1, with TRBD1 as a possible D gene (5 bases). The CDR3 runs 15 residues. Germline-derived CDR1 and CDR2 are SQVTM and ANQGSEA. Trimming shortened V by 3 bases and J by 1 base, and 15 bases separated the two germline ends. As DNA, the CDR3 is TGCAGCGTTGATATGGGGCGCGGATGGAACACTGAAGCTTTCTTT. Amino acid sequence: CSVDMGRGWNTEAFF.

V usage is TRBV6-8 and J usage is TRBJ1-2; D is ambiguous. Deletions cut 5 bases from V and 2 bases from J, with 12 bases between. Germline CDR1 is MNHGY and CDR2 is SAAAGT. The CDR3 runs to 14 residues. CDR3 nucleotide sequence: TGTGCCAGCAGTCCTGGCGAGCCGAACTATGGCTACACCTTC. Amino acids: CASSPGEPNYGYTF.